This is a list of T cell receptor beta chains from one sample in a study of shared clonotypes between healthy human individuals. Using immunoSEQ multiplex PCR, the repertoire was profiled, and TCRdb retains in-frame clones only, with some absent. The sample lists over 750,000 clones, approximately 96% occurring once. The source material was naive CD8+ T cells sorted from blood. Receptors were obtained from a man aged 25 to 40 in good health. Each CDR3 is given with its conserved first and last residue. The order of the fields is D gene, V gene, J gene, clone size, CDR3 DNA, CDR3 protein. The D gene is left open where the match is weak. Size values are once, few and many counts, or a class for expanded clones, and some rows have none.

D gene: .; V gene: TRBV19; J gene: TRBJ2-7; clone size: .; CDR3 DNA: TGTGCCAGTAGTATTGTGCACGCTACGCGCTACGAGCAGTACTTC; CDR3 protein: CASSIVHATRYEQYF
D gene: .; V gene: TRBV6-6; J gene: TRBJ2-1; clone size: .; CDR3 DNA: TGTGCCAGCAATGTAGCTAGCCTCAATGAGCAGTTCTTC; CDR3 protein: CASNVASLNEQFF
D gene: TRBD1; V gene: TRBV5-1; J gene: TRBJ2-2; clone size: .; CDR3 DNA: TGCGCCAGCAGCTTCCGGGACAGGGGCACCGGGGAGCTGTTTTTT; CDR3 protein: CASSFRDRGTGELFF
D gene: TRBD2; V gene: TRBV28; J gene: TRBJ2-3; clone size: .; CDR3 DNA: TGTGCCAGCACCCTAAAGGGAGGGCTCACACTCGATACGCAGTATTTT; CDR3 protein: CASTLKGGLTLDTQYF
D gene: .; V gene: TRBV5-5; J gene: TRBJ2-7; clone size: .; CDR3 DNA: TGTGCCAGCAGCTTGCTTGTGGGAACCTACGAGCAGTACTTC; CDR3 protein: CASSLLVGTYEQYF
D gene: TRBD2; V gene: TRBV27; J gene: TRBJ2-3; clone size: .; CDR3 DNA: TGTGCCAGCAGCGGACTAGCGGGCACAGATACGCAGTATTTT; CDR3 protein: CASSGLAGTDTQYF
D gene: TRBD2; V gene: TRBV6-1; J gene: TRBJ2-1; clone size: .; CDR3 DNA: TGTGCCAGCAGTGAGCCGACTAGCGGCTTGTCCTACAATGAGCAGTTCTTC; CDR3 protein: CASSEPTSGLSYNEQFF
D gene: TRBD2; V gene: TRBV5-1; J gene: TRBJ2-3; clone size: .; CDR3 DNA: TGCGCCAGCAGCTCTCTAGCGGAAATTAGCACAGATACGCAGTATTTT; CDR3 protein: CASSSLAEISTDTQYF
D gene: .; V gene: TRBV21-1; J gene: TRBJ2-7; clone size: once; CDR3 DNA: TGTGCCAGCAGCAAATTCAGAGGACCATACGTTTCCTACGAGCAGTACTTC; CDR3 protein: CASSKFRGPYVSYEQYF
D gene: TRBD1; V gene: TRBV5-4; J gene: TRBJ2-5; clone size: .; CDR3 DNA: TGTGCCAGCAGCTTGACAGGGGAAGAGACCCAGTACTTC; CDR3 protein: CASSLTGEETQYF
D gene: .; V gene: TRBV27; J gene: TRBJ1-5; clone size: .; CDR3 DNA: TGTGCCAGCAGGGCCATTGTAGGCAATCAGCCCCAGCATTTT; CDR3 protein: CASRAIVGNQPQHF
D gene: .; V gene: TRBV23-1; J gene: TRBJ1-2; clone size: .; CDR3 DNA: TGCGCCAGAACAAGTAGTTCGGGTGTTCGGAACATAAGATTCGGCTGTGGCTACACCTTC; CDR3 protein: CARTSSSGVRNIRFGCGYTF
D gene: TRBD2; V gene: TRBV10-2; J gene: TRBJ2-5; clone size: once; CDR3 DNA: TGCGCCAGCAGCGGGACTAGCGGGAGTACAGAGACCCAGTACTTC; CDR3 protein: CASSGTSGSTETQYF
D gene: .; V gene: TRBV2; J gene: TRBJ1-3; clone size: .; CDR3 DNA: TGTGCCAGCAGTGCCACAGGCCACTCTGGAAACACCATATATTTT; CDR3 protein: CASSATGHSGNTIYF
D gene: TRBD1; V gene: TRBV5-4; J gene: TRBJ2-1; clone size: .; CDR3 DNA: TGTGCCAGCAGCGCCCGGGACAGGGGAAGGAATGAGCAGTTCTTC; CDR3 protein: CASSARDRGRNEQFF
D gene: TRBD1; V gene: TRBV4-3; J gene: TRBJ2-1; clone size: .; CDR3 DNA: TGCGCCAGCAGCCAAGACGGGACAGCACCGTACAATGAGCAGTTCTTC; CDR3 protein: CASSQDGTAPYNEQFF
D gene: TRBD2; V gene: TRBV6-1; J gene: TRBJ2-3; clone size: .; CDR3 DNA: TGTGCCAGCAGTGGTCTAGGACTAGCGGGAGGCGAGCAGTATTTT; CDR3 protein: CASSGLGLAGGEQYF
D gene: .; V gene: TRBV4-3; J gene: TRBJ2-4; clone size: .; CDR3 DNA: TGCGCCAGCAGCCAAGATGGACCGCCCTCATCCTACCAAAAAAACATTCAGTACTTC; CDR3 protein: CASSQDGPPSSYQKNIQYF
D gene: .; V gene: TRBV10-1; J gene: TRBJ1-4; clone size: .; CDR3 DNA: TGCGCCAGCAGCCAGACAGCAACTAATGAAAAACTGTTTTTT; CDR3 protein: CASSQTATNEKLFF
D gene: .; V gene: TRBV29-1; J gene: TRBJ2-1; clone size: .; CDR3 DNA: TGCAGCGCCGAAGTCTGGTCCTACAATGAGCAGTTCTTC; CDR3 protein: CSAEVWSYNEQFF
D gene: TRBD1; V gene: TRBV7-9; J gene: TRBJ2-7; clone size: .; CDR3 DNA: TGTGCCAGCAGCTTAACAGGGGAGAGCTCCTACGAGCAGTACTTC; CDR3 protein: CASSLTGESSYEQYF
D gene: TRBD2; V gene: TRBV7-3; J gene: TRBJ2-1; clone size: .; CDR3 DNA: TGTGCCAGCAGCTCGTTAGCGGGGGTCTACAATGAGCAGTTCTTC; CDR3 protein: CASSSLAGVYNEQFF